This T cell receptor beta chain comes out of a study of CD8 T cells in Susac syndrome. Trimming stripped 7 bases from V and 3 bases from J, with 13 bases between. This CDR3 spans 13 amino acids. Random hexamers were used to reverse transcribe an amount of roughly 0.5 to 1 ug RNA. TCRdb itself ran the immunoSEQ multiplex PCR reads through MiXCR, one entry per CDR3 protein. This table has about 90,000 distinct CDR3 sequences, roughly 91% appearing once. The source is a human donor in good health. The V and J genes are TRBV12-3 or TRBV12-4 and TRBJ2-7; D gene ambiguous. Sequencing was done on a sample of CD8+ T cells from PBMCs. The CDR3: CASTQYRDYEQYF. DNA for the CDR3: TGTGCCAGCACTCAGTATAGAGACTACGAGCAGTACTTC.